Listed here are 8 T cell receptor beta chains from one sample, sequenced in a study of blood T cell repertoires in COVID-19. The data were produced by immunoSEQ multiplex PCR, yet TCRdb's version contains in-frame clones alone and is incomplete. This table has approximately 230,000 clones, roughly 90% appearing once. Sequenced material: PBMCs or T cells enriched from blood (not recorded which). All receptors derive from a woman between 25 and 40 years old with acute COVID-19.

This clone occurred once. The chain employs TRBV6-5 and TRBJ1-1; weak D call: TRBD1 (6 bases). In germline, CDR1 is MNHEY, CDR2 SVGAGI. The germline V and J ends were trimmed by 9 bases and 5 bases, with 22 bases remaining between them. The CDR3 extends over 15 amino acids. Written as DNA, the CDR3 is TGTGCCAGTAGAGACGACAGGCCGATGGAGACTGAAGCTTTCTTT. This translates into CASRDDRPMETEAFF.

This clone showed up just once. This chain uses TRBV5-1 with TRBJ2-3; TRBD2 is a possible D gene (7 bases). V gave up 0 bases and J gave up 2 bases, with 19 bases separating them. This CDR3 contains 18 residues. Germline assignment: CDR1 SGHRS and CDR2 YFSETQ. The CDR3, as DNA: TGCGCCAGCAGCTTGGTGGGGGGGGCCCTCCCCGCCACAGATACGCAGTATTTT. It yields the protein CASSLVGGALPATDTQYF.

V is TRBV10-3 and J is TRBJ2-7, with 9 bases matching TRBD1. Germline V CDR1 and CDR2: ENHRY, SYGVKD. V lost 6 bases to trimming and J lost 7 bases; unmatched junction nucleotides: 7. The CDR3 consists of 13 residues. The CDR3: CAISGQGTSEQYF. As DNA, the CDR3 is TGTGCCATCAGCGGACAGGGGACGAGTGAGCAGTACTTC.

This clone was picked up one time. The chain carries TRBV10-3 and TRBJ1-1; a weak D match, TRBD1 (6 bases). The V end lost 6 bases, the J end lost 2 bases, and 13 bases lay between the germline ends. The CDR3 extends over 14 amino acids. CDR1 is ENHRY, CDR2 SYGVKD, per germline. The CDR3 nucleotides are TGTGCCATCAGGGAGACAGGTTCCAACACTGAAGCTTTCTTT. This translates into CAIRETGSNTEAFF.

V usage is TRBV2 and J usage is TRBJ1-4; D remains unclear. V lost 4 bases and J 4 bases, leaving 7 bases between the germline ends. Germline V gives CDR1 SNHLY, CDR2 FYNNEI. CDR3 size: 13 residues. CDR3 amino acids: CASSAGVNEKLFF. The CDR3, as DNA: TGTGCCAGCAGTGCCGGTGTTAATGAAAAACTGTTTTTT.

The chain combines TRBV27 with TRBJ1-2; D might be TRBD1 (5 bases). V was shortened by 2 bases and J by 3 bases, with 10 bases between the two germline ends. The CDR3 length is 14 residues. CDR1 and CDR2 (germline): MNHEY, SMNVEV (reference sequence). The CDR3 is CASSLQQGDYGYTF. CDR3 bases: TGTGCCAGCAGTTTACAGCAGGGCGACTATGGCTACACCTTC.

The CDR3 nucleotides read TGTGCCAGTAGTAACCCGGGACTAGCGGGGAGGACAGATACGCAGTATTTT. It codes for CASSNPGLAGRTDTQYF. This chain connects TRBV19 to TRBJ2-3; 13 bases match TRBD2. The CDR3 runs 17 residues. The germline CDR1 and CDR2 sequences are LNHDA and SQIVND (reference sequence). The V and J ends lost 4 bases and 3 bases, in that order; junction bases with no gene match: 7.

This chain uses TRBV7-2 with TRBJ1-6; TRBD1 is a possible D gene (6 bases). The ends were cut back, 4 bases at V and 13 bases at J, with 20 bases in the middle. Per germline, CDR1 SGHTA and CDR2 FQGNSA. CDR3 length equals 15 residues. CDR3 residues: CASSYKSGGRGPLHF. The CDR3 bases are TGTGCCAGCAGCTACAAATCGGGGGGCCGAGGGCCCCTCCACTTT.